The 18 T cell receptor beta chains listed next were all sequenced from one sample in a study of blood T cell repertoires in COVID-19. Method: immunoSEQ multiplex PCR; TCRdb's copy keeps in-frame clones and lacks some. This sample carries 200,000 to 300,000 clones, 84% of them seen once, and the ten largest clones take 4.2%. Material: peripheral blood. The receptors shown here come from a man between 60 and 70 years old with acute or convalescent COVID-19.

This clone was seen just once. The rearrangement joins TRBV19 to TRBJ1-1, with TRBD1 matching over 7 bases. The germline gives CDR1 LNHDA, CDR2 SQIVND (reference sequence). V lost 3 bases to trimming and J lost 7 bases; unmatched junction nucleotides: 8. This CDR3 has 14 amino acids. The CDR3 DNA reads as TGTGCCAGTAGTATGAGACAGGGAAGGGATGAAGCTTTCTTT. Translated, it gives CASSMRQGRDEAFF.

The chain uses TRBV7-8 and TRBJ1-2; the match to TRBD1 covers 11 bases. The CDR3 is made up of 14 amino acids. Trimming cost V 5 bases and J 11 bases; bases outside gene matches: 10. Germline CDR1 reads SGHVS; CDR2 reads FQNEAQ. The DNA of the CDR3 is TGTGCCAGCAGCCGCGCCGGGACAGGGGGTGGATACACCTTC. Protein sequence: CASSRAGTGGGYTF.

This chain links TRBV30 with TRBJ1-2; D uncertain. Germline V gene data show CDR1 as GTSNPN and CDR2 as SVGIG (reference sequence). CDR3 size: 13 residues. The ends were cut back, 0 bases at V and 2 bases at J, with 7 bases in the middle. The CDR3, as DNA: TGTGCCTGGAGTGTCGACGGGAACTATGGCTACACCTTC. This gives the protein CAWSVDGNYGYTF.

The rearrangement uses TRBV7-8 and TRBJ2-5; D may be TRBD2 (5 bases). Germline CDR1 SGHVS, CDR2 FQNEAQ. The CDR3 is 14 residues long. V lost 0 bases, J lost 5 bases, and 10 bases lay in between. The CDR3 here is CASSLAGSGETQYF. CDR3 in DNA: TGTGCCAGCAGCTTAGCGGGGTCGGGGGAGACCCAGTACTTC.

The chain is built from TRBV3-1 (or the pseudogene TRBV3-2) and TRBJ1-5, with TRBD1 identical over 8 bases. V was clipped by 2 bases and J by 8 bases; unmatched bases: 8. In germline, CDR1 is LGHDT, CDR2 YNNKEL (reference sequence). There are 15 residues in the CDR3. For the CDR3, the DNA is TGTGCCAGCAGCCAAATGATAACAGGGGGAGAGCCCCAGCATTTT. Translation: CASSQMITGGEPQHF.

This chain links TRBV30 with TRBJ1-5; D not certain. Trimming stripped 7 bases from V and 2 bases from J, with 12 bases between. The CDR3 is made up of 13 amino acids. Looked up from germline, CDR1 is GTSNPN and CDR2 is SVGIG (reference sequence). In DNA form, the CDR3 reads TGTGCCTCCTCCCAATCAGGCAATCAGCCCCAGCATTTT. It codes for CASSQSGNQPQHF.

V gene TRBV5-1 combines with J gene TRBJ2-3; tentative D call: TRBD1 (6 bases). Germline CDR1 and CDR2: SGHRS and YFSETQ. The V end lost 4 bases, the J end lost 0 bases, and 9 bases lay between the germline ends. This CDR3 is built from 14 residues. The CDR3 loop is CASSTQGSTDTQYF. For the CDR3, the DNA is TGCGCCAGCAGCACTCAGGGGAGCACAGATACGCAGTATTTT.

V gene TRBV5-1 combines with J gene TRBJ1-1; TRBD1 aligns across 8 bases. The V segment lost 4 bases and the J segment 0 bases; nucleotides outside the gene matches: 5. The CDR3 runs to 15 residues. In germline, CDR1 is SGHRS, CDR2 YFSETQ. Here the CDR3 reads CASSLRDRMNTEAFF. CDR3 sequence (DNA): TGCGCCAGCAGCCTCCGGGACAGGATGAACACTGAAGCTTTCTTT.

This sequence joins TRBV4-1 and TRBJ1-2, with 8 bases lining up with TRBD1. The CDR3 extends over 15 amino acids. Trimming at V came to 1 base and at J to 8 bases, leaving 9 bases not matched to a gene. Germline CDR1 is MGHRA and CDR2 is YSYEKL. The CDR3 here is CASSQAVTGVLGYTF. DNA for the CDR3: TGCGCCAGCAGCCAAGCGGTGACAGGGGTTTTAGGCTACACCTTC.

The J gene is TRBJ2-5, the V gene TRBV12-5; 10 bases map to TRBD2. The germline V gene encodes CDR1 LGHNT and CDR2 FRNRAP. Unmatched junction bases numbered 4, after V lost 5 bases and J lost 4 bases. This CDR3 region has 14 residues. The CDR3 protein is CASGASGGGETQYF. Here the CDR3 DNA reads TGTGCTAGTGGTGCGAGCGGGGGGGGAGAGACCCAGTACTTC.

The CDR3: CASSLALGTGELFF. Here the CDR3 DNA reads TGTGCCAGCAGCTTAGCGCTAGGCACCGGGGAGCTGTTTTTT. The V and J genes are TRBV7-2 and TRBJ2-2; D uncertain. This CDR3 contains 14 residues. Germline V gene data show CDR1 as SGHTA and CDR2 as FQGNSA. Trimming pared 0 bases from V and 4 bases from J, leaving 6 bases between. The full variable domain, completed using reference TRBV7-2 and TRBJ2-2, is GAGVSQSPSNKVTEKGKDVELRCDPISGHTALYWYRQSLGQGLEFLIYFQGNSAPDKSGLPSDRFSAERTGGSVSTLTIQRTQQEDSAVYLCASSLALGTGELFFGEGSRLTVL.

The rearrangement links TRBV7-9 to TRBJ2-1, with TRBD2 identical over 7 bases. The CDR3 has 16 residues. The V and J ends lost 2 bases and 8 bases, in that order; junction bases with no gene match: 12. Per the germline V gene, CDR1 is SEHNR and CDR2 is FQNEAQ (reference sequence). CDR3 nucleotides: TGTGCCAGCAGCTTACGAAAGCGGGGAAATCGCTATGAGCAGTTCTTC. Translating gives CASSLRKRGNRYEQFF.

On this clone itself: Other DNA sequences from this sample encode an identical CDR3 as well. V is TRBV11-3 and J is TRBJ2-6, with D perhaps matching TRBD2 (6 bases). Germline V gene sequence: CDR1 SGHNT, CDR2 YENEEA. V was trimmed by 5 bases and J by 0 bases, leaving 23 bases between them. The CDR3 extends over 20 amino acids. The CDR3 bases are TGTGCCAGCAGCGGAGGAAGGGGTGGACTATCCTTCTCTGGGGCCAACGTCCTGACTTTC. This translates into CASSGGRGGLSFSGANVLTF.

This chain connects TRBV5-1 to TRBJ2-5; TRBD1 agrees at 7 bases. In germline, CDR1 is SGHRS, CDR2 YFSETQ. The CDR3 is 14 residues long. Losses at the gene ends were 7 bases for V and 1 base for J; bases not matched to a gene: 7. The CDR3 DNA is TGCGCCAGCGCCAAGGGACAGCCCCAAGAGACCCAGTACTTC. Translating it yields CASAKGQPQETQYF.

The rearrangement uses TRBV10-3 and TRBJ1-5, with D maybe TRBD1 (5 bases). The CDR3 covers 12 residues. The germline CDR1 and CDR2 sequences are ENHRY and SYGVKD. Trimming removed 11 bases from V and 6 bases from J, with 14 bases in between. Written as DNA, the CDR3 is TGTGCCGCTCGAGGGGAGGGTCAGCCCCAGCATTTT. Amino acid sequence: CAARGEGQPQHF.

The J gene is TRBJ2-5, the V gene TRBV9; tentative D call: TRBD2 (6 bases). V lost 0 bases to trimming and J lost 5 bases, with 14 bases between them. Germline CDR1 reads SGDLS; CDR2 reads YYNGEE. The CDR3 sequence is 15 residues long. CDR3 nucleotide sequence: TGTGCCAGCAGCGTAGATGGGGGAGGAGGGGAGACCCAGTACTTC. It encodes CASSVDGGGGETQYF.

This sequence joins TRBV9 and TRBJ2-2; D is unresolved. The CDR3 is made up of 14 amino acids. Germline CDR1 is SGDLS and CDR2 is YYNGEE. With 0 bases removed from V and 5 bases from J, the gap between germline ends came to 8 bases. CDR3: CASSVGVPTGELFF. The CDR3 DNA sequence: TGTGCCAGCAGCGTAGGTGTCCCAACCGGGGAGCTGTTTTTT.

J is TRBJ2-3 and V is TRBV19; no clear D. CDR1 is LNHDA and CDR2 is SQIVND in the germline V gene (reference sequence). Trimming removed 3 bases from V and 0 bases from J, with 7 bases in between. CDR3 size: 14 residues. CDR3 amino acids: CASSMGLSTDTQYF. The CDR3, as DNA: TGTGCCAGTAGTATGGGCCTAAGCACAGATACGCAGTATTTT.